This T cell receptor beta chain is drawn from a study of T cell responses to AZD1222 COVID-19 vaccine. Profiling relied on immunoSEQ multiplex PCR, and the TCRdb table lists in-frame clones only, not all of them. The sample lists about 120,000 clones, approximately 90% occurring once. This clonotype was obtained from an adult who received the AZD1222 COVID-19 vaccine. Specimen: peripheral blood, collected 28 days after the second AZD1222 dose.

Written as DNA, the CDR3 is TGTGCCAGCCAACGGGCCAGCGGGGGAGGTGAAAAACTGTTTTTT. It encodes CASQRASGGGEKLFF. The V gene is TRBV6-5, the J gene TRBJ1-4; tentative D call: TRBD1 (5 bases). The CDR3 has 15 residues. Germline V gives CDR1 MNHEY, CDR2 SVGAGI. Deletions cut 8 bases from V and 7 bases from J, with 20 bases between.